This note documents a single TCR beta chain sequence. The data were taken from a study of CD8 T cells in Susac syndrome. The RNA input was about 0.5 to 1 ug, and it was reverse transcribed with random hexamers. Via MiXCR, TCRdb re-called the immunoSEQ multiplex PCR reads, giving one row per CDR3 protein. Here the sample spans 130,000 or so distinct CDR3 sequences, 96% being singletons. The CDR3 is 14 amino acids. With V trimmed by 5 bases and J by 5 bases, 5 bases remained unmatched. The J gene is TRBJ1-5, the V gene TRBV12-3 or TRBV12-4; TRBD1 matches at 8 bases. The sequenced sample was CD4+ T cells from PBMCs. This receptor was taken from a human donor with Susac syndrome. CDR3 region: CASSLQGGDQPQHF. Written as DNA, the CDR3 is TGTGCCAGCAGTCTACAGGGGGGGGATCAGCCCCAGCATTTT.